These 9 T cell receptor beta chains originate from one sample sequenced in a study of shared clonotypes between healthy human individuals. Positively selected for CCR7, the CD45RO-negative cells used as naive CD8 cells excluded terminally differentiated effector memory CD45RA+ cells. Repertoires were generated with immunoSEQ multiplex PCR, while TCRdb's copy carries only in-frame clones and drops some. The table has around 550,000 clones, roughly 95% seen once. Sequencing was performed on naive CD8+ T cells sorted from blood. The receptors here all came from a woman aged 25-40 years in good health.

About this clone: Other DNA sequences in the sample encode the same CDR3. The chain uses TRBV5-1 and TRBJ2-7; D remains unclear. Germline CDR1 is SGHRS and CDR2 is YFSETQ. The V end lost 0 bases, the J end lost 0 bases, and 7 bases lay between the germline ends. The CDR3 is made up of 14 amino acids. CDR3 DNA sequence: TGCGCCAGCAGCTTGGCAGGTTACTCCTACGAGCAGTACTTC. Translating it yields CASSLAGYSYEQYF.

V gene TRBV27 combines with J gene TRBJ2-7, with D maybe TRBD1 (6 bases). Germline CDR1 MNHEY, CDR2 SMNVEV (reference sequence). The V end lost 2 bases, the J end lost 3 bases, and 14 bases lay between the germline ends. The CDR3 extends over 15 amino acids. This CDR3 is CASSLRPTGNYEQYF. DNA for the CDR3: TGTGCCAGCAGTTTACGCCCCACAGGGAACTACGAGCAGTACTTC.

This rearrangement joins TRBV27 to TRBJ2-7; 7 bases fit TRBD2. There are 15 residues in the CDR3. Germline CDR1 is MNHEY and CDR2 is SMNVEV (reference sequence). The V and J ends lost 0 bases and 3 bases, in that order; junction bases with no gene match: 5. The CDR3 DNA sequence: TGTGCCAGCAGTTTATCTGGCGGGGGAGTCTACGAGCAGTACTTC. This gives the protein CASSLSGGGVYEQYF.

The rearrangement joins TRBV5-4 to TRBJ2-1, with 11 bases lining up with TRBD2. This CDR3 has 16 residues. The trim removed 3 bases at V and 5 bases at J, leaving 7 bases unmatched. CDR1 and CDR2 from the germline V gene are SGHNT and YYREEE (reference sequence). CDR3: CASSSSLAGVNNEQFF. CDR3 DNA: TGTGCCAGCAGCTCCTCACTAGCGGGAGTGAACAATGAGCAGTTCTTC.

The CDR3 sequence: CAISDHPAEAFF. In DNA form, the CDR3 reads TGTGCCATCAGTGATCATCCCGCTGAAGCTTTCTTT. J is TRBJ1-1 and V is TRBV10-3; no clear D. Trimming removed 3 bases at V and 6 bases at J, with 8 bases between. The germline V gene has CDR1 ENHRY and CDR2 SYGVKD. This CDR3 is built from 12 residues.

This clone appeared once. The chain joins TRBV9 to TRBJ1-1; D may be TRBD1 (5 bases). Per the germline V gene, CDR1 is SGDLS and CDR2 is YYNGEE. The V end lost 2 bases, the J end lost 7 bases, and 12 bases lay between the germline ends. There are 13 residues in the CDR3. CDR3 protein: CASSVGTWSEAFF. CDR3 in DNA: TGTGCCAGCAGCGTTGGGACTTGGAGTGAAGCTTTCTTT. Full variable domain (missing parts from reference TRBV9 and TRBJ1-1): DSGVTQTPKHLITATGQRVTLRCSPRSGDLSVYWYQQSLDQGLQFLIQYYNGEERAKGNILERFSAQQFPDLHSELNLSSLELGDSALYFCASSVGTWSEAFFGQGTRLTVV.

The CDR3 DNA follows: TGTGCCAGCAGCTTATATACAGGGGCCTATGGCTACACCTTC. Amino acids: CASSLYTGAYGYTF. The chain uses TRBV11-2 and TRBJ1-2, with 7 bases that match TRBD1. Per the germline V gene, CDR1 is SGHAT and CDR2 is FQNNGV. The junction had 4 bases not matched to a gene; V was cut back by 2 bases and J by 4 bases. The CDR3 consists of 14 residues.

V gene TRBV6-5 combines with J gene TRBJ1-2, with unresolved D. This CDR3 is built from 14 residues. CDR1 and CDR2 from the germline V gene are MNHEY and SVGAGI. V lost 4 bases and J 2 bases, leaving 11 bases between the germline ends. The CDR3 region has the DNA TGTGCCAGCAGTTTATCCCCCGGAAACTATGGCTACACCTTC. This encodes CASSLSPGNYGYTF.

The chain combines TRBV7-9 with TRBJ2-7; D call uncertain. This CDR3 contains 15 residues. V was cut by 5 bases and J by 6 bases, with 20 bases left in between. The V gene's germline CDR1 is SEHNR and CDR2 FQNEAQ (reference sequence). The CDR3 spells CASSPIFAGEAEQYF. DNA of the CDR3: TGTGCCAGCAGCCCCATTTTTGCAGGAGAGGCCGAGCAGTACTTC.